The 10 T cell receptor beta chains in this list originate from one sample, sequenced in a study of shared clonotypes between healthy human individuals. Produced via immunoSEQ multiplex PCR; TCRdb's table is partial and in-frame only. The sample has about a million clones, about 70% seen once. Sequencing was carried out using memory CD4+ T cells sorted from blood. Subset described: CD45RA-negative fraction. All receptors come from a man younger than 35 in good health.

The CDR3 loop reads CAWKPGGDYGYTF. The CDR3 region has the DNA TGTGCCTGGAAACCTGGGGGGGACTATGGCTACACCTTC. The V gene is TRBV30, the J gene TRBJ1-2; perhaps TRBD1 as D (5 bases). Trimming cost V 4 bases and J 3 bases, with 12 bases left between them. This CDR3 has 13 residues. Germline V gives CDR1 GTSNPN, CDR2 SVGIG (reference sequence).

The chain is built from TRBV4-1 and TRBJ2-7, with unresolved D. V gave up 0 bases and J gave up 0 bases, with 12 bases separating them. The CDR3 runs 16 residues. Germline lookup yields CDR1 MGHRA and CDR2 YSYEKL. CDR3 residues: CASSQDLAVSSYEQYF. The CDR3 bases are TGCGCCAGCAGCCAAGATCTCGCCGTCAGCTCCTACGAGCAGTACTTC.

The gene calls are TRBV2 and TRBJ1-4, with D possibly TRBD1 on 6 matching bases. The CDR3 is 15 amino acids. Germline V gives CDR1 SNHLY, CDR2 FYNNEI. The germline V and J ends were trimmed by 7 bases and 0 bases, with 12 bases remaining between them. The CDR3 nucleotides read TGTGCCAGCACCCTGACAGGTGCAACTAATGAAAAACTGTTTTTT. Encoded protein: CASTLTGATNEKLFF. The complete variable domain, with remaining parts taken from reference TRBV2 and TRBJ1-4, reads EPEVTQTPSHQVTQMGQEVILRCVPISNHLYFYWYRQILGQKVEFLVSFYNNEISEKSEIFDDQFSVERPDGSNFTLKIRSTKLEDSAMYFCASTLTGATNEKLFFGSGTQLSVL.

This chain joins TRBV10-3 and TRBJ2-5, with a possible D match to TRBD1 (5 bases). This CDR3 contains 12 residues. V was pared by 8 bases and J by 4 bases, with 11 bases between. Germline assignment: CDR1 ENHRY and CDR2 SYGVKD. CDR3 in DNA: TGTGCCATCTGGGCAGGGATAGAGACCCAGTACTTC. Amino acids: CAIWAGIETQYF.

There are a few counts of this clone. This chain uses TRBV28 with TRBJ1-4, with 7 bases lining up with TRBD1. CDR3 length: 14 residues. Germline V gene data show CDR1 as MDHEN and CDR2 as SYDVKM. Germline trimming cut 6 bases from V and 5 bases from J; bases unmatched to any gene: 6. This CDR3 reads CASSSGQANEKLFF. CDR3 bases: TGTGCCAGCAGCAGCGGACAGGCAAATGAAAAACTGTTTTTT. Full variable domain (remainder filled in from reference TRBV28 and TRBJ1-4): DVKVTQSSRYLVKRTGEKVFLECVQDMDHENMFWYRQDPGLGLRLIYFSYDVKMKEKGDIPEGYSVSREKKERFSLILESASTNQTSMYLCASSSGQANEKLFFGSGTQLSVL.

The V and J genes are TRBV11-2 and TRBJ2-7; D remains unclear. Per the germline V gene, CDR1 is SGHAT and CDR2 is FQNNGV. V lost 3 bases and J 4 bases, leaving 16 bases between the germline ends. The CDR3 has 15 amino acids. The CDR3 nucleotides are TGTGCCAGCAGCTTGGGCCTCCTCCCCGGATACGAGCAGTACTTC. This translates into CASSLGLLPGYEQYF. Together with reference TRBV11-2 and TRBJ2-7, the CDR3 gives the full variable domain: EAGVAQSPRYKIIEKRQSVAFWCNPISGHATLYWYQQILGQGPKLLIQFQNNGVVDDSQLPKDRFSAERLKGVDSTLKIQPAKLEDSAVYLCASSLGLLPGYEQYFGPGTRLTVT.

This clone came up once. The rearrangement links TRBV10-3 to TRBJ1-1; 7 bases are shared with TRBD1. V was clipped by 6 bases and J by 5 bases; unmatched bases: 12. This CDR3 is built from 15 residues. Germline CDR1 and CDR2: ENHRY and SYGVKD. CDR3 sequence reads: CAIRTSTGPETEAFF. Written as DNA, the CDR3 is TGTGCCATCAGAACTTCGACAGGGCCGGAAACTGAAGCTTTCTTT.

This clone has a handful of counts. This chain joins TRBV7-2 and TRBJ1-6; D uncertain. The CDR3 sequence is 12 residues long. V gave up 3 bases and J gave up 11 bases, with 8 bases separating them. The germline CDR1 and CDR2 sequences are SGHTA and FQGNSA. CDR3 sequence reads: CASSFTGAPLHF. Here the CDR3 DNA reads TGTGCCAGCAGCTTTACTGGGGCACCCCTCCACTTT.

The V call is TRBV5-5, the J call TRBJ2-7; D is unclear. The V and J ends lost 4 bases and 5 bases respectively, with 10 bases between them. The CDR3 has 12 amino acids. The germline V gene encodes CDR1 SGHKS and CDR2 YYEKEE (reference sequence). CDR3: CASSPDLNEQYF. The CDR3 region has the DNA TGTGCCAGCAGCCCGGACCTCAACGAGCAGTACTTC.

V gene TRBV2 combines with J gene TRBJ1-2, with TRBD1 as a possible D gene (5 bases). The CDR3 spans 13 residues. Germline V lookup: CDR1 SNHLY, CDR2 FYNNEI. Trimming took off 5 bases at V and 3 bases at J, with 10 bases between the two ends. CDR3 bases: TGTGCCAGCAGTCTACAGGCCCACTATGGCTACACCTTC. As protein: CASSLQAHYGYTF.